This T cell receptor beta chain was sequenced for a study of blood T cell repertoires in COVID-19. Across the study: In each case, the material was cDNA or gDNA derived from T cells, B-cell-depleted T cells, or PBMCs.

In the original analysis: Nucleated cell counts were estimated from reference gene primer amplification. TCRdb's copy holds only in-frame clones and misses some; the assay was immunoSEQ multiplex PCR. The D gene and trimming were derived from the DNA, and the V and J assignments and clone size from that table. Of around 230,000 clones in the sample, roughly 88% were seen once. This clone came up once. This receptor was identified in a man between 35 and 55 years old who had recovered from COVID-19. Sequencing input: peripheral blood.

CDR3 in amino acids: CASSFEGSRGETQYF. The CDR3 DNA follows: TGCGCCAGCAGCTTTGAAGGATCAAGGGGTGAGACCCAGTACTTC. This rearrangement joins TRBV5-1 to TRBJ2-5, with TRBD1 as a possible D gene (5 bases). Germline CDR1 SGHRS, CDR2 YFSETQ. The ends were cut back, 2 bases at V and 5 bases at J, with 16 bases in the middle. The CDR3 length is 15 residues.